The clone carrying this TCR beta chain has a handful of counts. From germline, CDR1 is LGHNA and CDR2 YSLEER. The CDR3 is 16 residues long. Trimming took 4 bases from V and 5 from J; bases not matched to a gene: 12. The entry originates in a study of response to subunit inactivated influenza vaccine. TCRdb used MiXCR to reprocess the RT-PCR reads, holding one entry per CDR3 protein. The top ten hold roughly 10% of the sample, which has about 800,000 distinct CDR3 sequences, about 20% seen once. V is TRBV4-3 and J is TRBJ2-3; 7 nucleotides match TRBD2. Sequences were derived from PBMCs from blood, sampled about 5 days after vaccination. This TCR was recovered from a man between 50 and 59 years old who received an inactivated influenza vaccine. The DNA for the CDR3 is TGCGCCAGCAGCCCTCACGGAGGCGGGAGAAAAGATACGCAGTATTTT. Its protein is CASSPHGGGRKDTQYF.